The 30 T cell receptor beta chains below come from one sample, sequenced in a study of blood T cell repertoires in COVID-19. Libraries were prepared by immunoSEQ multiplex PCR; TCRdb keeps only in-frame clonotypes and omits some of them. The repertoire has 150,000 or so clones, around 82% of them found once; the top ten carry 5.5% to 7.5%. Sequencing was performed on peripheral blood. These receptors were collected from a woman aged 40 to 50 with COVID-19, enrolled during active disease.

The rearrangement joins TRBV13 to TRBJ2-1, with 7 bases fitting TRBD2. From germline, CDR1 is PRHDT and CDR2 FYEKMQ (reference sequence). The trim removed 1 base at V and 9 bases at J, leaving 3 bases unmatched. This CDR3 comprises 13 residues. The CDR3 coding sequence is TGTGCCAGCAGCTTAGTGGGGGGGGTTGAGCAGTTCTTC. Residues: CASSLVGGVEQFF.

The chain recombines TRBV10-1 with TRBJ2-7, with D possibly TRBD1 on 5 matching bases. V was clipped by 6 bases and J by 7 bases, with 22 bases between them. CDR1 WNHNN and CDR2 SYGVQD come from the germline V gene (reference sequence). This CDR3 spans 15 amino acids. The CDR3 here is CASREFRAPLREQYV. The CDR3 region has the DNA TGCGCCAGCAGGGAATTCAGGGCCCCCTTGAGGGAGCAGTACGTC.

This sequence joins TRBV5-1 and TRBJ2-7, with 8 bases that match TRBD1. Per germline, CDR1 SGHRS and CDR2 YFSETQ. V shed 2 bases, J shed 5 bases, and the junction held 6 bases outside the gene matches. The CDR3 covers 14 residues. CDR3 sequence: CASSFETGVHEQYF. Written as DNA, the CDR3 is TGCGCCAGCAGCTTTGAGACAGGGGTCCACGAGCAGTACTTC.

This chain uses TRBV4-1 with TRBJ2-2, with D possibly TRBD2 on 5 matching bases. CDR1 MGHRA and CDR2 YSYEKL come from the germline V gene. V shed 1 base and J shed 0 bases, with 12 bases lying between them. There are 17 residues in the CDR3. Here the CDR3 DNA reads TGCGCCAGCAGCCAAGGGGGAGTAACCTCGAACACCGGGGAGCTGTTTTTT. Encoded protein: CASSQGGVTSNTGELFF.

The CDR3 loop reads CASSLDGPRGGQYF. CDR3 sequence (DNA): TGTGCCAGCAGCTTAGATGGACCTAGAGGGGGTCAGTACTTC. The chain employs TRBV7-6 and TRBJ2-5; D is perhaps TRBD1 (6 bases). Germline CDR1 reads SGHVS; CDR2 reads FNYEAQ. Trimming took off 1 base at V and 11 bases at J, with 17 bases between the two ends. This CDR3 region has 14 residues.

The V call is TRBV6-1, the J call TRBJ1-2, with 7 bases identical to TRBD1. With V trimmed by 3 bases and J by 8 bases, 6 bases remained unmatched. The germline V gene has CDR1 MNHNS and CDR2 SASEGT. This CDR3 has 13 amino acids. DNA for the CDR3: TGTGCCAGCAGTGAGAGGACAGGCGGGGGCTACACCTTC. It is translated as CASSERTGGGYTF.

This clone was counted a single time. The genes are TRBV7-9 and TRBJ2-7; D unresolved. Looked up from germline, CDR1 is SEHNR and CDR2 is FQNEAQ (reference sequence). The V gene lost 5 bases and the J gene lost 6 bases, with 14 bases spanning the gap. The CDR3 totals 13 residues. The CDR3 reads CASSPGDNLEQYF. CDR3 sequence (DNA): TGTGCCAGCAGCCCCGGCGACAACCTCGAGCAGTACTTC.

The chain combines TRBV7-2 with TRBJ1-6, with TRBD1 matching 9 bases. Per the germline V gene, CDR1 is SGHTA and CDR2 is FQGNSA. V gave up 5 bases and J gave up 6 bases; unmatched junction bases: 5. The CDR3 is 15 amino acids. Written as DNA, the CDR3 is TGTGCCAGCAGCACAGGGACAGGGACTAATTCACCCCTCCACTTT. Translating it yields CASSTGTGTNSPLHF.

This sequence joins TRBV24-1 and TRBJ2-2; no firm D call. The germline V gene encodes CDR1 KGHDR and CDR2 SFDVKD. The CDR3 contains 15 residues. The V end was cut by 2 bases, the J end by 2 bases, with 8 bases between. CDR3 sequence (DNA): TGTGCCACCAGTGATTCTTCCGTAAACACCGGGGAGCTGTTTTTT. Amino acid sequence: CATSDSSVNTGELFF.

The chain joins TRBV7-9 to TRBJ1-1; D perhaps matches TRBD1 (5 bases). Germline CDR1 reads SEHNR; CDR2 reads FQNEAQ (reference sequence). V lost 7 bases, J lost 0 bases, and 15 bases lay in between. CDR3 length: 15 amino acids. CDR3 DNA sequence: TGTGCCAGCAAAACCATGGGCAGGGTGAACACTGAAGCTTTCTTT. Translating gives CASKTMGRVNTEAFF.

The rearrangement links TRBV28 to TRBJ2-1; 8 bases line up with TRBD2. This CDR3 comprises 16 residues. Germline-derived CDR1 and CDR2 are MDHEN and SYDVKM. Trimming removed 5 bases from V and 3 bases from J; junction bases left unmatched: 9. The CDR3 loop is CASSGPLAGIYNEQFF. The CDR3 bases are TGTGCCAGCAGTGGTCCCCTAGCGGGTATCTACAATGAGCAGTTCTTC.

This sequence joins TRBV5-4 and TRBJ2-1; possibly TRBD2 for D (5 bases). CDR3 length equals 12 residues. Trimming removed 5 bases at V and 9 bases at J, with 12 bases between. Germline assignment: CDR1 SGHNT and CDR2 YYREEE (reference sequence). The CDR3 DNA sequence: TGTGCCAGCAGATACGGTAGCGCTGAGCAGTTCTTC. Encoded protein: CASRYGSAEQFF. Drawing the rest from reference TRBV5-4 and TRBJ2-1, the complete variable domain is ETGVTQSPTHLIKTRGQQVTLRCSSQSGHNTVSWYQQALGQGPQFIFQYYREEENGRGNFPPRFSGLQFPNYSSELNVNALELDDSALYLCASRYGSAEQFFGPGTRLTVL.

The chain recombines TRBV11-2 with TRBJ2-5, with TRBD2 identical over 7 bases. The CDR3 contains 16 residues. Trimming took 4 bases from V and 4 from J; bases not matched to a gene: 12. The germline V gene encodes CDR1 SGHAT and CDR2 FQNNGV. The CDR3 region has the DNA TGTGCCAGCAGCTCGCAAGGGCGGGGGTTGCGAGAGACCCAGTACTTC. This sequence encodes CASSSQGRGLRETQYF.

The V gene is TRBV28, the J gene TRBJ1-4; D might be TRBD1 (6 bases). Germline-derived CDR1 and CDR2 are MDHEN and SYDVKM. The CDR3 has 13 amino acids. Trimming took 6 bases from V and 5 from J, leaving 10 bases between them. CDR3 nucleotide sequence: TGTGCCAGCAGGGACAGTAGGAATGAAAAACTGTTTTTT. Protein: CASRDSRNEKLFF.

This clone occurred many times. The chain recombines TRBV9 with TRBJ1-5, with D possibly matching TRBD1 (6 bases). This CDR3 spans 13 amino acids. From germline, CDR1 is SGDLS and CDR2 YYNGEE. Between the trimmed V and J ends, which lost 6 bases and 4 bases, there was a span of 11 bases. As DNA, the CDR3 is TGTGCCAGCAAACAGGGTCCGAATCAGCCCCAGCATTTT. As protein: CASKQGPNQPQHF.

V gene TRBV30 combines with J gene TRBJ2-7, with D possibly being TRBD1 (6 bases). The V and J ends lost 2 bases and 0 bases respectively, with 17 bases between them. Germline CDR1 is GTSNPN and CDR2 is SVGIG (reference sequence). CDR3 length equals 16 residues. CDR3 sequence reads: CAWSPTGTQYSYEQYF. CDR3 sequence (DNA): TGTGCCTGGAGTCCTACCGGGACACAATACTCCTACGAGCAGTACTTC.

The chain carries TRBV6-5 and TRBJ2-3, with 7 nucleotides matching TRBD1. The CDR3 runs 15 residues. Germline V gives CDR1 MNHEY, CDR2 SVGAGI. V shed 5 bases, J shed 0 bases, and the junction held 5 bases outside the gene matches. CDR3 nucleotide sequence: TGTGCCAGCAGTAACGAGGGGGCTAGCACAGATACGCAGTATTTT. As protein: CASSNEGASTDTQYF.

The V call is TRBV5-1, the J call TRBJ2-1; 8 nucleotides line up with TRBD1. V lost 7 bases and J lost 9; bases outside the gene matches: 18. Germline CDR1 is SGHRS and CDR2 is YFSETQ. The CDR3 sequence is 16 residues long. The CDR3 nucleotides are TGCGCCAGCGCGCACCTCCGAGACAGGGGATCCGGTGAGCAGTTCTTC. Protein product: CASAHLRDRGSGEQFF.

V usage is TRBV5-6 and J usage is TRBJ2-3; 9 positions agree with TRBD2. Germline V gene sequence: CDR1 SGHDT, CDR2 YYEEEE. The CDR3 has 16 amino acids. Trimming cost V 1 base and J 0 bases; bases outside gene matches: 3. The CDR3 loop reads CASSLLAGASTDTQYF. The CDR3 nucleotides are TGTGCCAGCAGCTTGTTAGCGGGGGCTAGCACAGATACGCAGTATTTT.

CDR3 DNA: TGTGCCTGGAAGAGGACAAGGCCCTCCACCGGGGAGCTGTTTTTT. Residues: CAWKRTRPSTGELFF. The chain uses TRBV30 and TRBJ2-2, with D possibly being TRBD1 (5 bases). Germline V CDR1 and CDR2: GTSNPN, SVGIG (reference sequence). The CDR3 is made up of 15 amino acids. V was trimmed by 4 bases and J by 4 bases, leaving 16 bases between them.

The V and J genes are TRBV7-8 and TRBJ2-3, with D unresolved. The CDR3 is made up of 15 amino acids. The V and J ends lost 3 bases and 4 bases respectively, with 14 bases between them. Germline loops: CDR1 SGHVS, CDR2 FQNEAQ. The CDR3 DNA follows: TGTGCCAGCAGCTTTTCAGAGGTGATGGCAGATACGCAGTATTTT. Its protein is CASSFSEVMADTQYF.

The chain joins TRBV18 to TRBJ2-1, with a possible D match to TRBD1 (6 bases). Germline V gene lookup returns CDR1 KGHSH and CDR2 LQKENI. CDR3 length: 17 amino acids. V gave up 0 bases and J gave up 3 bases, with 15 bases separating them. The DNA of the CDR3 is TGTGCCAGCTCACCACCCCAAGTGACAGGTCTCTACAATGAGCAGTTCTTC. Residues: CASSPPQVTGLYNEQFF.

This chain uses TRBV9 with TRBJ2-1; the match to TRBD2 covers 9 bases. Per the germline V gene, CDR1 is SGDLS and CDR2 is YYNGEE. Trimming took 5 bases from V and 9 from J; bases not matched to a gene: 18. The length of the CDR3 is 17 residues. The CDR3 sequence: CASSGYSSGGPVGEQFF. The CDR3 DNA follows: TGTGCCAGCAGTGGTTATTCAAGCGGGGGGCCTGTTGGTGAGCAGTTCTTC.

The genes are TRBV30 and TRBJ1-1; D is ambiguous. Trimming left V 4 bases short and J 0 bases short, with 9 bases between. CDR3 size: 13 residues. CDR1 is GTSNPN, CDR2 SVGIG, per germline (reference sequence). The CDR3 nucleotides read TGTGCCTGGAAATGGTTAGTGAACACTGAAGCTTTCTTT. This codes for CAWKWLVNTEAFF. The full variable domain, in which reference TRBV30 and TRBJ1-1 provide the parts outside the CDR3, is SQTIHQWPATLVQPVGSPLSLECTVEGTSNPNLYWYRQAAGRGLQLLFYSVGIGQISSEVPQNLSASRPQDRQFILSSKKLLLSDSGFYLCAWKWLVNTEAFFGQGTRLTVV.

This CDR3 reads CATSSRQARDEQFF. DNA of the CDR3: TGTGCCACCAGCTCTCGACAGGCTCGGGATGAGCAGTTCTTC. The chain recombines TRBV15 with TRBJ2-1; the D gene is possibly TRBD1 (6 bases). The CDR3 length is 14 residues. Per germline, CDR1 LNHNV and CDR2 YYDKDF (reference sequence). V was clipped by 5 bases and J by 8 bases, with 16 bases between them.

This clone was detected only a few times. The V and J genes are TRBV30 and TRBJ2-3; 11 nucleotides align to TRBD1. Germline-derived CDR1 and CDR2 are GTSNPN and SVGIG (reference sequence). This CDR3 has 15 residues. The junction had 7 bases not matched to a gene; V was cut back by 3 bases and J by 5 bases. The CDR3 DNA follows: TGTGCCTGGAGCGGACAGGGGACAGGGGGAGATACGCAGTATTTT. It translates to CAWSGQGTGGDTQYF.

The sample holds a few counts of this clone. The chain employs TRBV11-2 and TRBJ1-5; no clear D gene. In germline, CDR1 is SGHAT, CDR2 FQNNGV. This CDR3 has 14 amino acids. The V and J ends lost 2 bases and 6 bases respectively, with 11 bases between them. CDR3 nucleotides: TGTGCCAGCAGCTTATATGGAGGCGGTCAGCCCCAGCATTTT. Translation gives CASSLYGGGQPQHF.

V gene TRBV27 combines with J gene TRBJ1-2, with 10 nucleotides matching TRBD1. The CDR3 sequence is 15 residues long. Losses at the gene ends were 5 bases for V and 7 bases for J; bases not matched to a gene: 10. Looked up from germline, CDR1 is MNHEY and CDR2 is SMNVEV (reference sequence). The CDR3 region has the DNA TGTGCCAGCAGTCCCCTCGGGACAGGGGTGGGTGGCTACACCTTC. This encodes CASSPLGTGVGGYTF.

The rearrangement joins TRBV9 to TRBJ1-1, with a weak D call TRBD1 (5 bases). This CDR3 is built from 15 residues. V was pared by 0 bases and J by 1 base, with 10 bases between. Germline loops: CDR1 SGDLS, CDR2 YYNGEE. The CDR3 sequence: CASSVEGRGNTEAFF. The CDR3 DNA is TGTGCCAGCAGCGTAGAGGGGAGGGGGAACACTGAAGCTTTCTTT.

The chain combines TRBV28 with TRBJ1-5; TRBD1 is a possible D gene (5 bases). The ends were cut back, 10 bases at V and 2 bases at J, with 15 bases in the middle. The CDR3 sequence is 14 residues long. Germline-derived CDR1 and CDR2 are MDHEN and SYDVKM. CDR3 region: CATQRGGGNQPQHF. The CDR3 DNA follows: TGTGCCACTCAACGGGGGGGTGGCAATCAGCCCCAGCATTTT.